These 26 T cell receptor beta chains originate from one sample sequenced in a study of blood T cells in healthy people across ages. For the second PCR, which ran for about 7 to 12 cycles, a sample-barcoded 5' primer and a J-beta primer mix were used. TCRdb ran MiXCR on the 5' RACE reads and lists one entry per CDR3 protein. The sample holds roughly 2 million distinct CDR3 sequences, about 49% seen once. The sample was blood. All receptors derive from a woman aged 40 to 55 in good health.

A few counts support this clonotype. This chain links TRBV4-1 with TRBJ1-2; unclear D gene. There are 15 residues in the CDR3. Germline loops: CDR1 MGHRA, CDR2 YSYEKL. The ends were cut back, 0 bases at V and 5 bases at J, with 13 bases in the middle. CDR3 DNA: TGCGCCAGCAGCCAAGATCGATTTGAGGCATATGGCTACACCTTC. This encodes CASSQDRFEAYGYTF.

The CDR3 nucleotides read TGTGCCATCAGTGAAGGTAGCGGGGAAAGTCCCTACGAGCAGTACTTC. Protein: CAISEGSGESPYEQYF. The chain uses TRBV10-3 and TRBJ2-7, with 8 bases identical to TRBD2. Trimming at V came to 3 bases and at J to 2 bases, leaving 9 bases not matched to a gene. Germline CDR1 and CDR2: ENHRY and SYGVKD. The CDR3 extends over 16 amino acids.

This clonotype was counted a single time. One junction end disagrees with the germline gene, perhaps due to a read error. Here the CDR3 reads CASSVEGDVGNKQFF. CDR3 DNA: TGTGCCAGCAGCGTAGAAGGGGACGTAGGCAATAAGCAGTTCTTC. V usage is TRBV9 and J usage is TRBJ2-1; D possibly matches TRBD1 or TRBD2 (5 bases each). CDR1 is SGDLS and CDR2 is YYNGEE in the germline V gene. This CDR3 has 15 residues. Full variable domain (missing parts from reference TRBV9 and TRBJ2-1): DSGVTQTPKHLITATGQRVTLRCSPRSGDLSVYWYQQSLDQGLQFLIQYYNGEERAKGNILERFSAQQFPDLHSELNLSSLELGDSALYFCASSVEGDVGNKQFFGPGTRLTVL.

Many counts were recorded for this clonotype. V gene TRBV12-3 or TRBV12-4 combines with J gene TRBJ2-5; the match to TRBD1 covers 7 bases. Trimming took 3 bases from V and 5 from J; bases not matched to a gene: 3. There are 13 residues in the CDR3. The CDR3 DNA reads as TGTGCCAGCAGTTTCGGACAGGTCGAGACCCAGTACTTC. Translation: CASSFGQVETQYF.

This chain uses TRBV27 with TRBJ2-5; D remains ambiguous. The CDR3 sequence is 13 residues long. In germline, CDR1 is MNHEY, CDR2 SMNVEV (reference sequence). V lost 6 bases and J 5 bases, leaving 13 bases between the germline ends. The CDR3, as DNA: TGTGCCAGCAGCAGTTCTCACCCGGAGACCCAGTACTTC. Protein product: CASSSSHPETQYF.

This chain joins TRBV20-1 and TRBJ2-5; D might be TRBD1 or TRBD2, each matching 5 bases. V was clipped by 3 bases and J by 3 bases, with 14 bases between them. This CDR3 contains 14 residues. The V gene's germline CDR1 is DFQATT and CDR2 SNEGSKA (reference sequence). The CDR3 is CSASDPGPKETQYF. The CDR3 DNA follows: TGCAGTGCTAGCGACCCGGGACCCAAAGAGACCCAGTACTTC.

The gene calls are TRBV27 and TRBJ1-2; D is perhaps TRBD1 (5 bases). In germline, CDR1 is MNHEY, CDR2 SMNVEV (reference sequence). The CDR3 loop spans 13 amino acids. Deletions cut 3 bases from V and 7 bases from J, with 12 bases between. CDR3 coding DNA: TGTGCCAGCAGTTTTCGGCAGGGCGGTGGCTACACCTTC. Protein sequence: CASSFRQGGGYTF.

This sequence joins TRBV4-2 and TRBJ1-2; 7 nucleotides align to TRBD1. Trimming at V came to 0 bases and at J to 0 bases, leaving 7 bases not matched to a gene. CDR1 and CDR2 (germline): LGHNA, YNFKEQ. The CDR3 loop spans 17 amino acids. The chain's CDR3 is CASSQDPRGQSNYGYTF. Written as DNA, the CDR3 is TGTGCCAGCAGCCAAGATCCCAGGGGACAGTCTAACTATGGCTACACCTTC.

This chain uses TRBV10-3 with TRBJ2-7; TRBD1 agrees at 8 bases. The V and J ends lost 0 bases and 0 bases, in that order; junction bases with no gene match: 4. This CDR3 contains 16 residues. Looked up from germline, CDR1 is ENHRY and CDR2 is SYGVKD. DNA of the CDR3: TGTGCCATCAGTGAGTCCTCGGACAGGGTCTCCTACGAGCAGTACTTC. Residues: CAISESSDRVSYEQYF.

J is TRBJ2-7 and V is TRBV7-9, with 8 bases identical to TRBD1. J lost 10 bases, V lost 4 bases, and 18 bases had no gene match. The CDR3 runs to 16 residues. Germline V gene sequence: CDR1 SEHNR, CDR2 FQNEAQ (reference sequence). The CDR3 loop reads CASSSSDRGRGEAQYF. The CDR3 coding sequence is TGTGCCAGCAGCTCATCCGACAGGGGAAGGGGAGAGGCCCAGTACTTC.

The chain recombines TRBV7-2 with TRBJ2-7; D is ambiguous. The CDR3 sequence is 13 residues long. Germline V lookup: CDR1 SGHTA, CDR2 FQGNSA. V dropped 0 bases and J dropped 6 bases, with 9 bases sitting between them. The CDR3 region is CASSLADGGEQYF. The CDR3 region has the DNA TGTGCCAGCAGCTTAGCGGACGGCGGCGAGCAGTACTTC.

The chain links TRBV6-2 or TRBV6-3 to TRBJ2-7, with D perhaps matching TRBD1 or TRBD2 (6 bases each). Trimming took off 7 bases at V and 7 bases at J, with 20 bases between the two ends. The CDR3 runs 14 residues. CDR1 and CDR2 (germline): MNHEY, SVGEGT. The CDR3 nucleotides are TGTGCCAGCACCGCGGAGGGGGATTTCCGAGAGCAGTACTTC. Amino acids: CASTAEGDFREQYF.

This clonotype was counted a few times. The CDR3 DNA reads TGTGCCACCAGCAGAGATGGCCCCCCTGGAGAGACCCAGTACTTC. Translating it yields CATSRDGPPGETQYF. The chain links TRBV15 to TRBJ2-5; no reliable D call. The V gene lost 0 bases and the J gene lost 4 bases, with 12 bases spanning the gap. In germline, CDR1 is LNHNV, CDR2 YYDKDF (reference sequence). This CDR3 spans 15 amino acids.

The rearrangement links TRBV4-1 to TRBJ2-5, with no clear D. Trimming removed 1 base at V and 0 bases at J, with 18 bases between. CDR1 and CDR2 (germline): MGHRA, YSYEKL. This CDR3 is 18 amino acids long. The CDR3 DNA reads TGCGCCAGCAGCCAAGGGAATGCGGAGAGCTGGTACCAAGAGACCCAGTACTTC. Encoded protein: CASSQGNAESWYQETQYF.

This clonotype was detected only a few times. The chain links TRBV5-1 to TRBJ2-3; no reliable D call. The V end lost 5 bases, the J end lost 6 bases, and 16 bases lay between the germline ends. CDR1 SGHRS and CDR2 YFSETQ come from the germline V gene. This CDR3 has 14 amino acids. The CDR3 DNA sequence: TGCGCCAGCAGATCCAGGCCGGTCGTGGATACGCAGTATTTT. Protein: CASRSRPVVDTQYF.

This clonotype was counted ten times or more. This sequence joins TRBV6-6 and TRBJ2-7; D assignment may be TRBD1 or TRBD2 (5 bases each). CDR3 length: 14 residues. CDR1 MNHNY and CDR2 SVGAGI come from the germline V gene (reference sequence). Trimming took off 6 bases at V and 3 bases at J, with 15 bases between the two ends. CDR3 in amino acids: CASSAGTKSYEQYF. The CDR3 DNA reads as TGTGCCAGCAGCGCCGGGACCAAAAGCTACGAGCAGTACTTC.

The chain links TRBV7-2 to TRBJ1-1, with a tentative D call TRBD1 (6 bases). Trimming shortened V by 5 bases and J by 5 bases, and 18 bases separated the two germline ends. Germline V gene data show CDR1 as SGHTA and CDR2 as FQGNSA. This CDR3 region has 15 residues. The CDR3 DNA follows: TGTGCCAGCAGCCATGGACAGTCCGAGGGAACTGAAGCTTTCTTT. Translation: CASSHGQSEGTEAFF.

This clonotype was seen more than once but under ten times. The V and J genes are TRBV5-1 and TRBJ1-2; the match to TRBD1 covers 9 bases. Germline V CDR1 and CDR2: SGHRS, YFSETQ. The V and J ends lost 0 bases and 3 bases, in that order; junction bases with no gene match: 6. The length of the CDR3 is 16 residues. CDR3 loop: CASSLARDRVYYGYTF. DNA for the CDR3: TGCGCCAGCAGCTTGGCCCGGGACAGGGTATACTATGGCTACACCTTC.

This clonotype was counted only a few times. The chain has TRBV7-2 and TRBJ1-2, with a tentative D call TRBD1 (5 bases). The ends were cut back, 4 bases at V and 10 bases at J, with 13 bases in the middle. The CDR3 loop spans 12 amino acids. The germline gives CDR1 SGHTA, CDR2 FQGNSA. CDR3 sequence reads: CASSSSGGFYTF. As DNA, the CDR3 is TGTGCCAGCAGCTCATCCGGGGGTTTCTACACCTTC.

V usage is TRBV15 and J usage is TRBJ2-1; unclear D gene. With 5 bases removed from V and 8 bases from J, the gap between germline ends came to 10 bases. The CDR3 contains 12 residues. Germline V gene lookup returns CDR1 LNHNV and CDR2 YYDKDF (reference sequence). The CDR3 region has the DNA TGTGCCACCAGCCCAGGTTCGTATGAGCAGTTCTTC. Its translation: CATSPGSYEQFF.

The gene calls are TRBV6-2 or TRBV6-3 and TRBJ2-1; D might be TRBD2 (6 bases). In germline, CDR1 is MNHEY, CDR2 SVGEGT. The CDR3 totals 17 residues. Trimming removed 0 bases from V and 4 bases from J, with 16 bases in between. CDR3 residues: CASSYSTSLEGYNEQFF. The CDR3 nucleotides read TGTGCCAGCAGTTACTCTACTAGCTTGGAGGGATACAATGAGCAGTTCTTC.

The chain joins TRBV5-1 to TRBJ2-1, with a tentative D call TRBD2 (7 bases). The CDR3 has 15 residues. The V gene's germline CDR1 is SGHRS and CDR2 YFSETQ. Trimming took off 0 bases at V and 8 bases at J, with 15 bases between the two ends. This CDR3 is CASSLEGGAGHEQFF. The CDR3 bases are TGCGCCAGCAGCTTGGAGGGGGGGGCTGGACATGAGCAGTTCTTC.

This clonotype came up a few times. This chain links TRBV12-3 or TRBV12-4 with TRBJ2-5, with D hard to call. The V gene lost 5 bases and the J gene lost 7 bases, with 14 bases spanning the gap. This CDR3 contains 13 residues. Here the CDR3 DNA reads TGTGCCAGCAGTGTAGGGCGTGGGCGGACCCAGTACTTC. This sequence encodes CASSVGRGRTQYF.

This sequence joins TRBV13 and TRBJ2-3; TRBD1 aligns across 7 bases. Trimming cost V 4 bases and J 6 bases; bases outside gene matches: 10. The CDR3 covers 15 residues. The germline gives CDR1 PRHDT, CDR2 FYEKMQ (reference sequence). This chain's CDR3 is CASSSDRRKLDTQYF. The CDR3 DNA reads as TGTGCCAGCAGCTCGGACAGGCGAAAGTTGGATACGCAGTATTTT. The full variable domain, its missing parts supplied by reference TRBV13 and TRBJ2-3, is AAGVIQSPRHLIKEKRETATLKCYPIPRHDTVYWYQQGPGQDPQFLISFYEKMQSDKGSIPDRFSAQQFSDYHSELNMSSLELGDSALYFCASSSDRRKLDTQYFGPGTRLTVL.

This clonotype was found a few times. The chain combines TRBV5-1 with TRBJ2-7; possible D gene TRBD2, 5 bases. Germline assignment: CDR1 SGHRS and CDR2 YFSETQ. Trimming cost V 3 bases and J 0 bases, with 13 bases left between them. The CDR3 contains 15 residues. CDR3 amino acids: CASSSPTTSSYEQYF. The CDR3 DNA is TGCGCCAGCAGCTCGCCAACTACTAGCTCCTACGAGCAGTACTTC.

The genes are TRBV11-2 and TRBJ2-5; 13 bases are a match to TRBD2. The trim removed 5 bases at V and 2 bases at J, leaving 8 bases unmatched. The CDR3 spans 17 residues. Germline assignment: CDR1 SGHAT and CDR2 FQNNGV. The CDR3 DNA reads TGTGCCAGCAGCCACGGGACTAGCGGGACCGGACAAGAGACCCAGTACTTC. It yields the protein CASSHGTSGTGQETQYF.